Presented here are 14 T cell receptor beta chains from one specimen sequenced in a study of beta chain features in type 1 diabetes. No antigen has been assigned to these receptors. Of the isolated RNA, all was reverse transcribed, and so the sequenced material was expressed TCRB transcripts. Data came from immunoSEQ multiplex PCR; TCRdb stores just in-frame clones and leaves some out. The repertoire holds 310,000 or so clones, with approximately 15% as singletons. General observations from the study: People with Type 1 diabetes carried modestly yet significantly shorter TCRB CDR3s in all four CD4+ subsets.

The sample consisted of naive CD4+ T cells from blood. The receptors shown here come from a man younger than 35 with type 1 diabetes.

The V and J genes are TRBV6-5 and TRBJ1-2; TRBD1 matches 7 bases. The CDR3 has 15 amino acids. Germline V lookup: CDR1 MNHEY, CDR2 SVGAGI. With 2 bases clipped from V and 4 bases from J, the junction kept 7 bases outside the gene matches. The CDR3 reads CASSYTRQGGYGYTF. CDR3 sequence (DNA): TGTGCCAGCAGTTACACCCGACAGGGAGGCTATGGCTACACCTTC.

V gene TRBV18 combines with J gene TRBJ2-7; possibly TRBD1 for D (6 bases). Trimming stripped 4 bases from V and 1 base from J, with 8 bases between. This CDR3 region has 13 residues. Germline CDR1 KGHSH, CDR2 LQKENI. CDR3 sequence reads: CASSRGTSYEQYF. CDR3 DNA: TGTGCCAGCTCACGGGGGACATCCTACGAGCAGTACTTC. Drawing the rest from reference TRBV18 and TRBJ2-7, the complete variable domain is NAGVMQNPRHLVRRRGQEARLRCSPMKGHSHVYWYRQLPEEGLKFMVYLQKENIIDESGMPKERFSAEFPKEGPSILRIQQVVRGDSAAYFCASSRGTSYEQYFGPGTRLTVT.

This clone was seen a handful of times. This CDR3 reads CASSPRRGSGYEQFF. The CDR3 nucleotides are TGTGCCAGCAGCCCCCGGAGGGGTAGCGGGTATGAGCAGTTCTTC. This chain connects TRBV11-2 to TRBJ2-1; 7 nucleotides line up with TRBD2. From germline, CDR1 is SGHAT and CDR2 FQNNGV. The CDR3 is made up of 15 amino acids. With 5 bases clipped from V and 8 bases from J, the junction kept 12 bases outside the gene matches.

This clone has a handful of counts. The rearrangement joins TRBV2 to TRBJ2-7, with 10 bases aligning to TRBD1. V shed 7 bases, J shed 3 bases, and the junction held 3 bases outside the gene matches. Per the germline V gene, CDR1 is SNHLY and CDR2 is FYNNEI. This CDR3 comprises 13 residues. The CDR3 DNA follows: TGTGCCAGCATACGGGACAGGGGCTACGAGCAGTACTTC. Translated: CASIRDRGYEQYF.

J is TRBJ2-7 and V is TRBV7-9; TRBD1 agrees at 9 bases. The CDR3 totals 15 residues. The ends lost 4 bases at V and 2 bases at J; junction bases unmatched: 6. CDR1 and CDR2 from the germline V gene are SEHNR and FQNEAQ (reference sequence). The CDR3 spells CASSSWTGVPYEQYF. CDR3 coding DNA: TGTGCCAGCAGCTCCTGGACAGGGGTCCCCTACGAGCAGTACTTC.

This clone has more than one count but fewer than ten. Other DNA sequences in the sample encode the same CDR3. This sequence joins TRBV29-1 and TRBJ1-2; D gene unclear. CDR3 size: 12 residues. V was trimmed by 4 bases and J by 0 bases, leaving 6 bases between them. CDR1 is SQVTM, CDR2 ANQGSEA, per germline. The CDR3 here is CSVGQANYGYTF. In nucleotides, the CDR3 is TGCAGCGTTGGTCAGGCTAACTATGGCTACACCTTC.

This clone occurred a few times. This chain joins TRBV14 and TRBJ2-2; D not resolved. Deletions cut 0 bases from V and 2 bases from J, with 4 bases between. CDR3 length equals 14 residues. Germline V gene data show CDR1 as SGHDN and CDR2 as FVKESK. The CDR3 DNA is TGTGCCAGCAGCCAAGATCATAACACCGGGGAGCTGTTTTTT. Protein product: CASSQDHNTGELFF.

This sequence joins TRBV29-1 and TRBJ2-1; 9 bases fit TRBD2. The CDR3 is 15 amino acids. The J segment lost 4 bases and the V segment lost 2 bases, leaving 6 bases of the junction unmatched. The V gene's germline CDR1 is SQVTM and CDR2 ANQGSEA. CDR3 bases: TGCAGCGTTGAATTAGCGGGAGCGGGATACAATGAGCAGTTCTTC. Translated: CSVELAGAGYNEQFF.

This sequence joins TRBV5-4 and TRBJ2-5, with 9 bases lining up with TRBD2. The CDR3 sequence is 13 residues long. CDR1 and CDR2 (germline): SGHNT, YYREEE (reference sequence). After removal of 7 bases from V and 5 bases from J, the junction contained 6 bases not matched to a gene. CDR3 sequence (DNA): TGTGCCAGCCGGAGCGGGGGGCTGGAGACCCAGTACTTC. As protein: CASRSGGLETQYF.

The rearrangement uses TRBV19 and TRBJ2-2; no clear D. The CDR3 extends over 12 amino acids. The germline CDR1 and CDR2 sequences are LNHDA and SQIVND (reference sequence). V was pared by 10 bases and J by 5 bases, with 11 bases between. CDR3 amino acids: CATTSLTGELFF. CDR3 coding DNA: TGTGCCACTACCTCCTTGACCGGGGAGCTGTTTTTT.

The chain employs TRBV27 and TRBJ2-1; perhaps TRBD2 as D (6 bases). The CDR3 is 13 amino acids. V lost 3 bases to trimming and J lost 12 bases, with 15 bases between them. Germline V gene data show CDR1 as MNHEY and CDR2 as SMNVEV (reference sequence). Written as DNA, the CDR3 is TGTGCCAGCAGTTTTATTAGTCGCGGGGCGCAGTTCTTC. The encoded protein is CASSFISRGAQFF.

In its sample, this clone was seen a few times. The rearrangement joins TRBV5-6 to TRBJ2-5, with 8 bases that match TRBD1. From germline, CDR1 is SGHDT and CDR2 YYEEEE. V lost 6 bases and J lost 5; bases outside the gene matches: 9. CDR3 size: 14 residues. The DNA for the CDR3 is TGTGCCAGCAACAAGGACAGGGCCGGCGAGACCCAGTACTTC. Its translation is CASNKDRAGETQYF.

This sequence joins TRBV29-1 and TRBJ2-5, with TRBD2 as a possible D gene (5 bases). This CDR3 is 13 amino acids long. Germline CDR1 is SQVTM and CDR2 is ANQGSEA. The germline V and J ends were trimmed by 3 bases and 5 bases, with 13 bases remaining between them. The CDR3 here is CSVDRGRSETQYF. In DNA, the CDR3 is TGCAGCGTTGATAGAGGGAGATCGGAGACCCAGTACTTC.

The rearrangement uses TRBV7-8 and TRBJ2-2, with D possibly matching TRBD2 (5 bases). Germline V gives CDR1 SGHVS, CDR2 FQNEAQ. This CDR3 spans 13 amino acids. Trimming cost V 5 bases and J 4 bases, with 8 bases left between them. For the CDR3, the DNA is TGTGCCAGCAGCAACCGGGGCACCGGGGAGCTGTTTTTT. It encodes CASSNRGTGELFF.